A selection of T cell receptor beta chains follows, all from one sample in a study of blood T cell repertoires in COVID-19. Clones were sequenced by immunoSEQ multiplex PCR, and TCRdb holds only the in-frame ones, with some missing. The sample has 250,000 to 350,000 clones, 90% seen once; the top ten hold roughly 2.6%. The sequenced sample was PBMCs or T cells enriched from blood (not recorded which). These receptors were collected from a man between 60 and 75 years old who had recovered from COVID-19. CDR3s include the opening cysteine and the closing phenylalanine or tryptophan. Each record gives: CDR3 DNA, CDR3 protein, D gene, clone size, J gene, V gene. A D gene is named only where the DNA matches it firmly. Clone size is not always given. Where it is, it says once, few, many or a class for expanded clones.

TGTGCCAGCAGTTTTCTGGCTAGCGGAGTTCACGCCCTAGCCAAAAACATTCAGTACTTC,CASSFLASGVHALAKNIQYF,TRBD2,.,TRBJ2-4,TRBV27
TGCGCCAGCAGCCAAGATGTGGGACAGGCATACTACGAGCAGTACTTC,CASSQDVGQAYYEQYF,TRBD1,once,TRBJ2-7,TRBV4-1
TGTGCCAGCAGTTCCAGGGGCCCTTTTTACGAGCAGTACTTC,CASSSRGPFYEQYF,.,few,TRBJ2-7,TRBV27
TGCGCCAGCAGCCAGACCACGGGAGGCTCTGGAAACACCATATATTTT,CASSQTTGGSGNTIYF,.,.,TRBJ1-3,TRBV4-3
TGTGCCAGCAGCTTGGTAGCTAGCGGGGGAAACGAGCAGTACTTC,CASSLVASGGNEQYF,TRBD2,.,TRBJ2-7,TRBV5-4
TGTGCCAGCAGGATGGGGGGGGCGGGGGGCGAGCAGTACTTC,CASRMGGAGGEQYF,TRBD2,.,TRBJ2-7,TRBV3-1/TRBV3-2
TGCGCCAGCAGCCTAGGAGGGGGCGACCTCAGGCCCCAGCATTTT,CASSLGGGDLRPQHF,TRBD1,.,TRBJ1-5,TRBV4-1
TGTGCCAGCAAACGGGGGAACACTGAAGCTTTCTTT,CASKRGNTEAFF,.,.,TRBJ1-1,TRBV5-4
TGTGCCAGCAGCCCCCGATCAGCGGGAAAGGGCTACACCTTC,CASSPRSAGKGYTF,.,.,TRBJ1-2,TRBV3-1/TRBV3-2
TGTGCCAGCAGACACGTCCGGGCTAGCGGGAGACTCGGTGAGCAGTTCTTC,CASRHVRASGRLGEQFF,TRBD2,.,TRBJ2-1,TRBV7-3
TGCGCCAGCAGCACGGACGGGAGAACAGCGAGTGAGCAGTTCTTC,CASSTDGRTASEQFF,.,.,TRBJ2-1,TRBV5-1
TGTGCCAGCAAAAACCAACTTTCCGACAGGGGGCTAGGTGGCTACACCTTC,CASKNQLSDRGLGGYTF,TRBD1,.,TRBJ1-2,TRBV2
TGTGCCAGTAGTATTTGGGGCGTAGGGCAGAAGAACACTGAAGCTTTCTTT,CASSIWGVGQKNTEAFF,.,.,TRBJ1-1,TRBV19
TGTGCCACCGCTGAGGGCGGGAATTCACCCCTCCACTTT,CATAEGGNSPLHF,.,.,TRBJ1-6,TRBV6-4
TGTGCCAGCAGTGCTGCAGGGGGCGTAGGTGAAAAACTGTTTTTT,CASSAAGGVGEKLFF,TRBD1,.,TRBJ1-4,TRBV27
TGCGCCAGCAGTGAAGGACAGGCCGTGAATACGCAGTATTTT,CASSEGQAVNTQYF,TRBD1,.,TRBJ2-3,TRBV10-1
TGTGCCAGCAGCTTGGCCGGGGGTTCGGCAGGGTTGATGGCTGAAGCTTTCTTT,CASSLAGGSAGLMAEAFF,.,once,TRBJ1-1,TRBV5-5
TGTGCCAGTAGTCCCCGCCGGACAGGGCGGAACTATGGCTACACCTTC,CASSPRRTGRNYGYTF,TRBD1,.,TRBJ1-2,TRBV19
TGTGCCTGGAGTTACACTATCGCGGGAGCAGGCGAGCAGTACTTC,CAWSYTIAGAGEQYF,TRBD2,.,TRBJ2-7,TRBV30
TGTGCCAGCAGCCAAGTTTTCAGGGGGAGTGGTGAAGCTTTCTTT,CASSQVFRGSGEAFF,TRBD1,.,TRBJ1-1,TRBV14
TGTGCCAGCAGCTTGACAGGGCACTCCTACGAGCAGTACTTC,CASSLTGHSYEQYF,TRBD1,.,TRBJ2-7,TRBV7-9
TGTGCCAGCAGGTTGCAGGGGTCGATCACTGAAGCTTTCTTT,CASRLQGSITEAFF,.,.,TRBJ1-1,TRBV27
TGTGCCAGTAGTACGGGACAGGGGTTGTTGGGCTATGGCTACACCTTC,CASSTGQGLLGYGYTF,TRBD1,.,TRBJ1-2,TRBV19
TGTGCCAGCAGCCAAGCCAGGTACTATGGCTACACCTTC,CASSQARYYGYTF,.,.,TRBJ1-2,TRBV3-1/TRBV3-2
TGTGCCAGTAGTATAGGAGTGGTGCACACTGAAGCTTTCTTT,CASSIGVVHTEAFF,.,.,TRBJ1-1,TRBV19
TGTGCCAGCAGCTTCGGACTCTCTGGAAACACCATATATTTT,CASSFGLSGNTIYF,.,.,TRBJ1-3,TRBV7-2
TGTGCCAGCAGTTATGCGGATGGACTAGCGTTCTACGAGCAGTACTTC,CASSYADGLAFYEQYF,TRBD2,.,TRBJ2-7,TRBV6-5
TGCGCCAGCAGCAACACTAACAGGGTCAATGAAGCTTTCTTT,CASSNTNRVNEAFF,.,.,TRBJ1-1,TRBV5-1
TGCGCCAGCAGGGAGACAGGGGGAGATGGGTATGGCTACACCTTC,CASRETGGDGYGYTF,TRBD1,once,TRBJ1-2,TRBV4-3
TGTGCCAGCAGTACTAACAGGGGGCTCCCTGAAGCTTTCTTT,CASSTNRGLPEAFF,TRBD1,.,TRBJ1-1,TRBV6-2/TRBV6-3
TGTGCCAGCAGCAATCACAGGGCCCAAATTTCCTACAATGAGCAGTTCTTC,CASSNHRAQISYNEQFF,.,.,TRBJ2-1,TRBV7-8
TGTGCCAGCAGCGTAGAAGGGACAGGGGTTGAAAAACTGTTTTTT,CASSVEGTGVEKLFF,TRBD1,.,TRBJ1-4,TRBV9
TGTGCCAGCAGTTACAATTCGGACAGAAATGGCTACACCTTC,CASSYNSDRNGYTF,.,once,TRBJ1-2,TRBV6-5
TGTGCCTGGAGTGTATCCAGGGGGAATGGCTACACCTTC,CAWSVSRGNGYTF,TRBD1,.,TRBJ1-2,TRBV30
TGTGCCAGTAAAATAAGCACGGCGGGCAATCAGCCCCAGCATTTT,CASKISTAGNQPQHF,.,.,TRBJ1-5,TRBV19
TGCGCCAGCAGCCGACCAAAGGGGTCTAATGAAAAACTGTTTTTT,CASSRPKGSNEKLFF,.,.,TRBJ1-4,TRBV4-1
TGTGCCAGCAGCAAACGGGGGGCGTATGCAACTAATGAAAAACTGTTTTTT,CASSKRGAYATNEKLFF,.,.,TRBJ1-4,TRBV5-6
TGTGCCAGCAGCCCCGGGGGACTGAGAGCCTACGAGCAGTACTTC,CASSPGGLRAYEQYF,.,few,TRBJ2-7,TRBV7-9
TGTGCCAGCAGCTTGGCCGGACTAGCGGGAGGGATAAAGACCCAGTACTTC,CASSLAGLAGGIKTQYF,TRBD2,many,TRBJ2-5,TRBV5-4
TGCGCCAGCAGCTATGGGGACAGGCTAAACTATGGCTACACCTTC,CASSYGDRLNYGYTF,TRBD1,.,TRBJ1-2,TRBV5-1
TGTGCCAGCTCACTTTCCGACAGGGGGCGGACTGAAGCTTTCTTT,CASSLSDRGRTEAFF,TRBD1,.,TRBJ1-1,TRBV18
TGCGCCAGCAGCCAAATTCCTCGGGACAGCTATGGCTACACCTTC,CASSQIPRDSYGYTF,TRBD1,.,TRBJ1-2,TRBV4-1
TGTGCCAGCAGTTACTCGCTGGGGGGCAATGAGCAGTTCTTC,CASSYSLGGNEQFF,.,.,TRBJ2-1,TRBV6-5